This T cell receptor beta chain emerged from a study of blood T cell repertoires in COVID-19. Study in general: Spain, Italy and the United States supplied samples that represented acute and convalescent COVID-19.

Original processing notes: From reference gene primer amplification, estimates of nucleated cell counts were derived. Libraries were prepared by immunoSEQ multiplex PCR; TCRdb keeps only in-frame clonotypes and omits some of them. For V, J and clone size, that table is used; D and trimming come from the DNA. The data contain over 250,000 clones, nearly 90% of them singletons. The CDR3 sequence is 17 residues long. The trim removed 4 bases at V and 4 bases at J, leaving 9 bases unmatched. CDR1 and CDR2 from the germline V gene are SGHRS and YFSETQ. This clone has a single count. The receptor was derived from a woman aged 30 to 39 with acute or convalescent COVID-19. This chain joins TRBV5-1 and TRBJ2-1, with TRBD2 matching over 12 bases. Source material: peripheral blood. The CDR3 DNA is TGCGCCAGCAGCAAAGGACTAGCGGGGACCACTTACAATGAGCAGTTCTTC. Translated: CASSKGLAGTTYNEQFF.